The clone carrying this T cell receptor beta chain was recorded many times. Germline V gene lookup returns CDR1 MNHEY and CDR2 SVGAGI. Deletions cut 9 bases from V and 6 bases from J, with 9 bases between. The CDR3 is made up of 11 amino acids. Per the original data handling: Reference gene primer amplification yielded estimated nucleated cell counts. Sequenced by immunoSEQ multiplex PCR; TCRdb stores in-frame clones only, minus some. That table supplies the V and J calls and clone size; D and trimming were determined from the DNA. The table has some 140,000 clones, around four fifths seen once. This sample was taken from a study of blood T cell repertoires in COVID-19. Study-wide background: The United States, Italy and Spain supplied acute and convalescent COVID-19 samples.

The chain is built from TRBV6-5 and TRBJ2-1; D possibly corresponds to TRBD1 (6 bases). Sequenced sample: peripheral blood. The clonotype originates from a man aged 60 to 69 who had recovered from COVID-19. CDR3 DNA sequence: TGTGCCAGTCTCAGGGGCAATGAGCAGTTCTTC. This sequence encodes CASLRGNEQFF.